A selection of T cell receptor beta chains follows, all from one sample in a study of blood T cell repertoires in COVID-19. TCRdb's table, derived via immunoSEQ multiplex PCR, lists solely in-frame clones and lacks some. The data contain 250,000 to 300,000 clones, approximately 88% of them singletons. What was sequenced was peripheral blood. The receptors come from a woman in her 70s with COVID-19, enrolled during active disease. The conserved cysteine and the conserved F or W are not part of the CDR3 here. Part of the rows lack a size; the others show once, few, many or a class for expanded clones.

clone_size,v_call,j_call,cdr3_aa
NA,TRBV9,TRBJ2-7,ASSVGPSSGGPYEQY
NA,TRBV28,TRBJ1-4,ASSTDRVTLKLF
once,TRBV5-1,TRBJ1-2,ASSQGQSLRFGGGYT
NA,TRBV6-1,TRBJ2-1,ASSEALGLAVNEQF
NA,TRBV19,TRBJ1-2,ATSVGDYGYT
NA,TRBV7-6,TRBJ2-1,ASSLVAGVMGEQF
NA,TRBV30,TRBJ2-5,AWTNWTSRGTQY
NA,TRBV3-1/TRBV3-2,TRBJ2-3,ASSPMSGSGLDADTQY
NA,TRBV5-6,TRBJ2-7,ASSVKGQTYEQY
NA,TRBV7-3,TRBJ2-2,ASSSTSAGTGELF
NA,TRBV7-9,TRBJ1-2,ASSLQGAYYGYT
NA,TRBV2,TRBJ1-6,ASSSSGTGFEPLH
NA,TRBV14,TRBJ2-5,ASSPGTSGAHGTQY
NA,TRBV11-2,TRBJ1-1,ASSSREGTEAF
NA,TRBV4-1,TRBJ1-1,ASSQVRQLNTEAF
NA,TRBV10-3,TRBJ1-4,AISLDRDGYEKLF
NA,TRBV28,TRBJ1-2,ASKLPYYGYT
NA,TRBV3-1/TRBV3-2,TRBJ2-5,ASSQTKVGLAGDGETQY
once,TRBV11-2,TRBJ2-2,ASSPRQIPNTGELF
once,TRBV28,TRBJ2-7,ASSPTGVGSYEQY
NA,TRBV3-1/TRBV3-2,TRBJ1-5,ASSPAGGGNQPQH
NA,TRBV6-5,TRBJ2-7,ASSSGQGEQY
NA,TRBV5-4,TRBJ2-5,ASSLIGVQETQY
NA,TRBV4-2,TRBJ2-7,ASSQKGGPRSYEQY
NA,TRBV7-6,TRBJ1-3,ASSLWAVSGNTIY
NA,TRBV16,TRBJ1-1,ASSQSGGLGTEAF
NA,TRBV5-1,TRBJ2-3,ASSGGGRDWDTQY
NA,TRBV28,TRBJ2-5,ASSLGLTREY
NA,TRBV3-1/TRBV3-2,TRBJ1-1,ASTRRGGQDEAF
NA,TRBV5-1,TRBJ1-6,ASSWTDSSYNSPLH
NA,TRBV7-2,TRBJ1-4,ASSQDRGREKLF
once,TRBV27,TRBJ2-1,ASSLSATGTGNEQF